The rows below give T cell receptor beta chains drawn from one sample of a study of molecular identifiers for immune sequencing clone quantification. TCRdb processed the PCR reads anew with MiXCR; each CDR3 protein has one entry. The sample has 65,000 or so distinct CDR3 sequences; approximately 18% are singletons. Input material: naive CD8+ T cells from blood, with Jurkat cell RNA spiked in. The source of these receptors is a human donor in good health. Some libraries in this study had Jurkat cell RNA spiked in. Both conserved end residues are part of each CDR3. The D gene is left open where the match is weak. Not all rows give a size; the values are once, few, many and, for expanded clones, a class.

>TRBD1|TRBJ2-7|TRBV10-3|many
CASRQGSDYEQYF
TGTGCCTCACGACAGGGCTCCGACTACGAGCAGTACTTC
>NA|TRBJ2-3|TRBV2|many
CASSEEFGVDWTDTQYF
TGTGCCAGCAGTGAAGAGTTTGGAGTAGATTGGACAGATACGCAGTATTTT
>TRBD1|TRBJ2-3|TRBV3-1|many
CASSQGQGATDTQYF
TGTGCCAGCAGCCAAGGCCAGGGGGCGACAGATACGCAGTATTTT
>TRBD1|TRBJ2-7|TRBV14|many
CASSQFGTGYYEQYF
TGTGCCAGCAGCCAATTTGGGACAGGATATTACGAGCAGTACTTC
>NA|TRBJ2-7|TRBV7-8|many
CASSSARRTYEQYF
TGTGCCAGCAGCTCGGCCAGGCGTACCTACGAGCAGTACTTC
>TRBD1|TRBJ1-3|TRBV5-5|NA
CASSFGQGSRNTIYF
TGTGCCAGCAGCTTCGGACAGGGTTCTAGAAACACCATATATTTT
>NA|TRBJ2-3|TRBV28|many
CASRPFVTTDTQYF
TGTGCCAGCAGACCTTTTGTGACAACAGATACGCAGTATTTT
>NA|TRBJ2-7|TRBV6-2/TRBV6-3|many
CASSYIRSEQYF
TGTGCCAGCAGTTACATAAGGTCTGAGCAGTACTTC
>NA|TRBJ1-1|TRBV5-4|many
CASSSLQGMNTEAFF
TGTGCCAGCAGCTCGCTACAGGGCATGAACACTGAAGCTTTCTTT
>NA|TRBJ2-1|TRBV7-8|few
CASSPTTVEQFF
TGTGCCAGCAGCCCCACTACCGTTGAGCAGTTCTTC
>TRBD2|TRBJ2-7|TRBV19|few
CASSISLAGARYEQYF
TGTGCCAGTAGTATATCCCTAGCGGGAGCTAGGTACGAGCAGTACTTC
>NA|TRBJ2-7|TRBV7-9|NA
CASSVGPGSSYEQYF
TGTGCCAGCAGCGTCGGTCCAGGGAGTTCCTACGAGCAGTACTTC
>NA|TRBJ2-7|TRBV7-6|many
CASSLSSDSEEQYF
TGTGCCAGCAGCCTTAGTTCGGACAGCGAAGAGCAGTACTTC
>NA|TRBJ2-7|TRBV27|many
CASSLLGQNYEQYF
TGTGCCAGCAGTTTACTCGGGCAGAACTACGAGCAGTACTTC
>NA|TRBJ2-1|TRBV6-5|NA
CASSYGTMGEQFF
TGTGCCAGCAGTTATGGAACTATGGGTGAGCAGTTCTTC
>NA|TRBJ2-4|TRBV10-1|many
CASTGPVKNIQYF
TGCGCCAGCACAGGGCCGGTCAAAAACATTCAGTACTTC
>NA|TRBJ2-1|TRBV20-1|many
CSANTLRGSLGNEQFF
TGCAGTGCTAATACACTCAGGGGATCTTTAGGCAATGAGCAGTTCTTC
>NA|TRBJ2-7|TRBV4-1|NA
CASSLRETYEQYF
TGCGCCAGCAGCCTTCGGGAGACCTACGAGCAGTACTTC
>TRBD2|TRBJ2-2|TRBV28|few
CASSFEAGVPNTGELFF
TGTGCCAGCAGTTTTGAGGCGGGAGTCCCGAACACCGGGGAGCTGTTTTTT
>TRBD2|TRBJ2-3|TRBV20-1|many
CSARVPLEGGRPNTDTQYF
TGCAGTGCTAGAGTCCCTCTTGAGGGCGGGAGGCCCAACACAGATACGCAGTATTTT
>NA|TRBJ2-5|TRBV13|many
CASSLGGVQETQYF
TGTGCCAGCAGCTTAGGAGGGGTACAAGAGACCCAGTACTTC
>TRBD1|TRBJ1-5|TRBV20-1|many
CSALTGALPSINQPQHF
TGCAGTGCTCTGACAGGGGCACTGCCCTCGATCAATCAGCCCCAGCATTTT
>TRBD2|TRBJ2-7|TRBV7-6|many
CASSLVVAGDRQYF
TGTGCCAGCAGCTTAGTGGTAGCGGGAGATCGCCAGTACTTC
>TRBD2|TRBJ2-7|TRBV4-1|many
CASSQGAFSGKEQYF
TGCGCCAGCAGCCAAGGGGCGTTTAGCGGGAAAGAGCAGTACTTC
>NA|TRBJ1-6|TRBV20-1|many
CSARSEYYDSPLHF
TGCAGTGCTAGATCCGAATACTATGATTCACCCCTCCACTTT
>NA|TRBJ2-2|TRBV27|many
CASSLIGSVGTGELFF
TGTGCCAGCAGTTTAATCGGGAGTGTCGGTACCGGGGAGCTGTTTTTT
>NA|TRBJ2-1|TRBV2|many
CASSVVPGTYNEQFF
TGTGCCAGCAGTGTTGTCCCGGGGACCTACAATGAGCAGTTCTTC